This TCR beta chain was documented in a study of blood T cell repertoires in COVID-19. The germline gives CDR1 LGHNA, CDR2 YNFKEQ. The V end lost 1 base, the J end lost 0 bases, and 4 bases lay between the germline ends. The CDR3 length is 15 residues. TCRdb's table, derived via immunoSEQ multiplex PCR, lists solely in-frame clones and lacks some. Here the sample spans 200,000 to 300,000 clones, 84% being singletons. The specimen sequenced was peripheral blood. The rearrangement links TRBV4-2 to TRBJ2-6; no clear D. This clonotype originated in a man aged 50 to 60 with acute or convalescent COVID-19. The CDR3 DNA is TGTGCCAGCAGCCAAGGGAGCTCTGGGGCCAACGTCCTGACTTTC. Its protein product is CASSQGSSGANVLTF.